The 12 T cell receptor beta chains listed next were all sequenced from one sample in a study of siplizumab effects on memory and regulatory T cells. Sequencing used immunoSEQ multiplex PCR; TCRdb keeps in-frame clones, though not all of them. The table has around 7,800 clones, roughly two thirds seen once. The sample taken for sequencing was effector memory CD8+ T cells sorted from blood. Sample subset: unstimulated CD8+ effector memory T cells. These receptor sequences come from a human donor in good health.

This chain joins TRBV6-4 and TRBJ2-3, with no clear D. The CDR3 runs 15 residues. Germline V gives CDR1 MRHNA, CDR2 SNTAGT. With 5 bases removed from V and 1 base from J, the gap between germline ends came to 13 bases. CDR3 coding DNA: TGTGCCAGCAGTAACGGAAAGGGTGGCACAGATACGCAGTATTTT. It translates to CASSNGKGGTDTQYF.

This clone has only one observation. The CDR3 region is CASSPSIILQETQYF. CDR3 DNA: TGTGCCAGCAGCCCCTCTATAATCTTACAAGAGACCCAGTACTTC. The rearrangement links TRBV7-9 to TRBJ2-5; no clear D gene. Per germline, CDR1 SEHNR and CDR2 FQNEAQ (reference sequence). V was shortened by 5 bases and J by 2 bases, with 15 bases between the two germline ends. The CDR3 is made up of 15 amino acids.

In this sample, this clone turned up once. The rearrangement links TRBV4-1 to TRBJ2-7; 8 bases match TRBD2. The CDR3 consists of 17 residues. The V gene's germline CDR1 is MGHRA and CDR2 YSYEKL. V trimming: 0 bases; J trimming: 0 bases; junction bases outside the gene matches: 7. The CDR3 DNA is TGCGCCAGCAGCCAAGATTTATACCGGGGGGGCTCCTACGAGCAGTACTTC. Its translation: CASSQDLYRGGSYEQYF.

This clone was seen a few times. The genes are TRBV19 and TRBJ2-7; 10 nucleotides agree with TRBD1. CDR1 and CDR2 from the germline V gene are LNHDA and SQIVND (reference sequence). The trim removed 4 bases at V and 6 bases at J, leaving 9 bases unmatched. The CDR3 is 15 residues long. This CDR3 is CASSTTGTGVGEQYF. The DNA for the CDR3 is TGTGCCAGTAGTACGACCGGGACAGGGGTTGGCGAGCAGTACTTC.

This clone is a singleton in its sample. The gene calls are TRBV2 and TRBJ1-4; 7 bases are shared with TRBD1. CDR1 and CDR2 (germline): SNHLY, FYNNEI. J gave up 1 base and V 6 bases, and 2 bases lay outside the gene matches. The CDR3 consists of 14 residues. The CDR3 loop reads CASRQGGTNEKLFF. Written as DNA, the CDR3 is TGTGCCAGCAGGCAGGGGGGAACTAATGAAAAACTGTTTTTT. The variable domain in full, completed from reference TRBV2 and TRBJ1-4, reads EPEVTQTPSHQVTQMGQEVILRCVPISNHLYFYWYRQILGQKVEFLVSFYNNEISEKSEIFDDQFSVERPDGSNFTLKIRSTKLEDSAMYFCASRQGGTNEKLFFGSGTQLSVL.

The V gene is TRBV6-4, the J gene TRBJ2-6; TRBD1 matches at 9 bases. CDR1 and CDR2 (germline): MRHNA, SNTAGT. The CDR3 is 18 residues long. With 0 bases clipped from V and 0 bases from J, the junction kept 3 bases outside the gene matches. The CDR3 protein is CASSDSQGAGSGANVLTF. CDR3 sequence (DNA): TGTGCCAGCAGTGACTCACAGGGGGCAGGCTCTGGGGCCAACGTCCTGACTTTC.

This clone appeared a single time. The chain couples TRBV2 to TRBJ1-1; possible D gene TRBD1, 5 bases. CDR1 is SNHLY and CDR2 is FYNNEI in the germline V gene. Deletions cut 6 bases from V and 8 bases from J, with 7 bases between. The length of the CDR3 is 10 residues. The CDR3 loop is CASSWGEAFF. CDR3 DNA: TGTGCCAGCAGCTGGGGGGAAGCTTTCTTT.

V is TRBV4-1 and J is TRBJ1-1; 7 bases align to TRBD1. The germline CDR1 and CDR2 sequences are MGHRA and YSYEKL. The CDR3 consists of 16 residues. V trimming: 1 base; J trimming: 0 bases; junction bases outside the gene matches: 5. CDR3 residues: CASSQGQGQMNTEAFF. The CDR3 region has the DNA TGCGCCAGCAGCCAAGGCCAGGGACAGATGAACACTGAAGCTTTCTTT.

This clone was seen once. The CDR3 is CAWSSSWSGELFF. The CDR3 nucleotides read TGTGCCTGGAGTTCCAGTTGGTCCGGGGAGCTGTTTTTT. V gene TRBV30 combines with J gene TRBJ2-2; D ambiguous. The length of the CDR3 is 13 residues. Germline V gene sequence: CDR1 GTSNPN, CDR2 SVGIG (reference sequence). Trimming left V 2 bases short and J 6 bases short, with 10 bases between.

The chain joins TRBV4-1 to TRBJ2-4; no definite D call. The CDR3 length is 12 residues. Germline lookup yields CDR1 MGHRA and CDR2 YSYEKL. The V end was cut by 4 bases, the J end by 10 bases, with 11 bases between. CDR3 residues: CASSLSGTIQYF. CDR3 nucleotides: TGCGCCAGCAGCCTCTCGGGTACGATTCAGTACTTC.

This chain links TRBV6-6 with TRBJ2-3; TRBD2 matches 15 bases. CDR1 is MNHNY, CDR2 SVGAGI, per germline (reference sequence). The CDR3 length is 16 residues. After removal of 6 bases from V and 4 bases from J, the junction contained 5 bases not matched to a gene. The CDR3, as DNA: TGTGCCAGCAGCGGGACTAGCGGGAGGTTAGCAGATACGCAGTATTTT. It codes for CASSGTSGRLADTQYF.

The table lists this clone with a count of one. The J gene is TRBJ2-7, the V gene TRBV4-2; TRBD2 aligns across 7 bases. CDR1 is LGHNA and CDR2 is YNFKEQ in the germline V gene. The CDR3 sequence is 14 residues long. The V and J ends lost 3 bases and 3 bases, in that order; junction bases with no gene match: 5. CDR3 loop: CASSHTGGGYEQYF. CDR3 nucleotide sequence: TGTGCCAGCAGCCACACTGGCGGGGGCTACGAGCAGTACTTC.